What follows are 23 T cell receptor beta chains derived from one specimen sequenced in a study of spatial heterogeneity in lung cancer. The time point here: sample taken at primary tumor resection. Tumor, nontumor lung or frozen PBMC supplied whole RNA that was sequenced unsorted. Via MiXCR, TCRdb re-called the 5' RACE reads, giving one row per CDR3 protein. The sample shows some 3,500 distinct CDR3 sequences, 20% to 30% of them seen only once. The source was normal lung tissue next to the tumor, collected at surgery. The source of these receptors is a male donor with early-stage non-small cell lung cancer.

This clonotype is judged medium-sized (0.01 to 0.1%). The chain carries TRBV7-9 and TRBJ1-1; TRBD1 might be the D (5 bases). Trimming removed 6 bases from V and 4 bases from J, with 12 bases in between. The CDR3 contains 13 residues. CDR1 and CDR2 (germline): SEHNR, FQNEAQ (reference sequence). The CDR3 region is CASRGDGSTEAFF. The CDR3 DNA follows: TGTGCCAGCAGGGGGGACGGTAGCACTGAAGCTTTCTTT.

This chain connects TRBV2 to TRBJ2-5; 7 positions agree with TRBD2. Germline loops: CDR1 SNHLY, CDR2 FYNNEI. The junction had 10 bases not matched to a gene; V was cut back by 7 bases and J by 2 bases. This CDR3 contains 15 residues. Here the CDR3 DNA reads TGTGCCAGCATCGGGTACGGGACTACACAAGAGACCCAGTACTTC. Translating gives CASIGYGTTQETQYF.

In this sample, this clonotype turned up many times. This may stem from a read error, because a much larger clone lies one nucleotide away. V usage is TRBV18 and J usage is TRBJ1-5, with 9 bases identical to TRBD1. J lost 6 bases, V lost 5 bases, and 8 bases had no gene match. Per germline, CDR1 KGHSH and CDR2 LQKENI. This CDR3 region has 15 residues. The CDR3 DNA reads as TGTGCCAGCTCAGTGGCGGGACAGGGAAGTCAGCCCCAGCATTTT. It codes for CASSVAGQGSQPQHF.

This clonotype was counted at least ten times. The chain couples TRBV14 to TRBJ2-7; D is unresolved. The germline gives CDR1 SGHDN, CDR2 FVKESK. This CDR3 contains 13 residues. Trimming removed 0 bases at V and 7 bases at J, with 10 bases between. CDR3 loop: CASSQDRLGEQYF. CDR3 nucleotide sequence: TGTGCCAGCAGCCAAGATCGGCTGGGGGAGCAGTACTTC.

CDR3 in DNA: TGCGCCAGCAGCCCGGGACAGGGTGAAAAACTGTTTTTT. As protein: CASSPGQGEKLFF. This chain uses TRBV4-1 with TRBJ1-4, with 9 nucleotides matching TRBD1. The germline V gene encodes CDR1 MGHRA and CDR2 YSYEKL. CDR3 length: 13 residues. Trimming took 4 bases from V and 7 from J; bases not matched to a gene: 1.

This clonotype is classed as medium-sized. The V and J genes are TRBV19 and TRBJ1-5; the match to TRBD1 covers 11 bases. V gave up 3 bases and J gave up 6 bases; unmatched junction bases: 4. In germline, CDR1 is LNHDA, CDR2 SQIVND (reference sequence). The CDR3 contains 15 residues. The CDR3 spells CASSIGTGGSQPQHF. The CDR3 DNA reads TGTGCCAGTAGTATCGGGACAGGGGGTAGTCAGCCCCAGCATTTT.

The chain is built from TRBV6-5 and TRBJ1-1; D is unclear. Germline V lookup: CDR1 MNHEY, CDR2 SVGAGI. CDR3 length: 16 residues. V lost 6 bases and J 0 bases, leaving 17 bases between the germline ends. In nucleotides, the CDR3 is TGTGCCAGCAGCGGGAGTAGAACTAGGGTGAACACTGAAGCTTTCTTT. It translates to CASSGSRTRVNTEAFF.

V usage is TRBV6-2 or TRBV6-3 and J usage is TRBJ1-1; TRBD1 matches 8 bases. This CDR3 comprises 15 residues. After removal of 0 bases from V and 6 bases from J, the junction contained 6 bases not matched to a gene. Germline V CDR1 and CDR2: MNHEY, SVGEGT. CDR3 residues: CASSYSTPRGPEAFF. DNA of the CDR3: TGTGCCAGCAGTTACTCGACACCCAGGGGGCCTGAAGCTTTCTTT.

By its share, this clonotype is medium-sized (0.01 to 0.1%). This chain uses TRBV20-1 with TRBJ2-1; no definite D call. In germline, CDR1 is DFQATT, CDR2 SNEGSKA (reference sequence). V was trimmed by 3 bases and J by 0 bases, leaving 18 bases between them. The CDR3 runs 17 residues. The CDR3 protein is CSARPVARWSSYNEQFF. CDR3 coding DNA: TGCAGTGCTAGGCCTGTTGCCCGGTGGAGCTCCTACAATGAGCAGTTCTTC.

The V gene is TRBV11-2, the J gene TRBJ2-3, with no clear D. Per the germline V gene, CDR1 is SGHAT and CDR2 is FQNNGV. V was cut by 1 base and J by 5 bases, with 4 bases left in between. The CDR3 is 12 amino acids. CDR3 nucleotides: TGTGCCAGCAGCTTAGTTGTAGATACGCAGTATTTT. This codes for CASSLVVDTQYF. Together with reference TRBV11-2 and TRBJ2-3, the CDR3 gives the full variable domain: EAGVAQSPRYKIIEKRQSVAFWCNPISGHATLYWYQQILGQGPKLLIQFQNNGVVDDSQLPKDRFSAERLKGVDSTLKIQPAKLEDSAVYLCASSLVVDTQYFGPGTRLTVL.

This clonotype is classed as medium-sized. V gene TRBV28 combines with J gene TRBJ2-5; 12 bases line up with TRBD2. The V segment lost 3 bases and the J segment 1 base; nucleotides outside the gene matches: 12. The CDR3 covers 19 residues. CDR1 is MDHEN, CDR2 SYDVKM, per germline. CDR3 region: CASSLGPGTSGPSQETQYF. Here the CDR3 DNA reads TGTGCCAGCAGTTTGGGCCCCGGGACTAGCGGGCCCAGCCAAGAGACCCAGTACTTC.

The chain carries TRBV5-5 and TRBJ2-1, with D hard to call. In germline, CDR1 is SGHKS, CDR2 YYEKEE (reference sequence). This CDR3 comprises 13 residues. Trimming removed 0 bases from V and 4 bases from J, with 5 bases in between. CDR3 sequence reads: CASSLDSYNEQFF. The CDR3 bases are TGTGCCAGCAGCTTGGACAGTTACAATGAGCAGTTCTTC.

In this sample, this clonotype is medium-sized (0.01 to 0.1%). The chain uses TRBV28 and TRBJ2-7; 12 bases match TRBD2. The junction had 8 bases not matched to a gene; V was cut back by 4 bases and J by 4 bases. Germline V gene data show CDR1 as MDHEN and CDR2 as SYDVKM. This CDR3 region has 16 residues. The CDR3 loop is CASSSPSGRAGYEQYF. Here the CDR3 DNA reads TGTGCCAGCAGTTCCCCTAGCGGGAGGGCCGGTTACGAGCAGTACTTC.

Sample share makes this clonotype medium-sized (0.01 to 0.1%). V gene TRBV24-1 combines with J gene TRBJ2-5; 9 bases match TRBD1. Germline V gene data show CDR1 as KGHDR and CDR2 as SFDVKD. The CDR3 contains 17 residues. The V segment lost 6 bases and the J segment 1 base; nucleotides outside the gene matches: 11. CDR3: CATSPGQGRGVQETQYF. DNA of the CDR3: TGTGCCACCAGTCCTGGACAGGGGAGAGGGGTCCAAGAGACCCAGTACTTC.

This clonotype is categorized as medium-sized. V gene TRBV20-1 combines with J gene TRBJ2-3; no firm D call. CDR3 size: 12 residues. V was cut by 5 bases and J by 4 bases, with 10 bases left in between. CDR1 and CDR2 from the germline V gene are DFQATT and SNEGSKA (reference sequence). For the CDR3, the DNA is TGCAGTGCTCGCGGACCGGCAGATACGCAGTATTTT. Translation: CSARGPADTQYF.

This clonotype is medium-sized (0.01 to 0.1%) by share. The chain has TRBV12-3 or TRBV12-4 and TRBJ1-5; no definite D call. The CDR3 covers 14 residues. The V and J ends lost 6 bases and 5 bases respectively, with 14 bases between them. The DNA of the CDR3 is TGTGCCAGCAGCTCCGCTAACATCGATCAGCCCCAGCATTTT. This sequence encodes CASSSANIDQPQHF.

This rearrangement joins TRBV6-5 to TRBJ2-7, with D perhaps matching TRBD2 (6 bases). Germline CDR1 reads MNHEY; CDR2 reads SVGAGI. CDR3 size: 14 residues. V dropped 2 bases and J dropped 0 bases, with 8 bases sitting between them. CDR3 sequence reads: CASSYAGSSYEQYF. The CDR3 coding sequence is TGTGCCAGCAGTTACGCGGGGAGCTCCTACGAGCAGTACTTC.

In its sample, this clonotype is medium-sized. The chain couples TRBV28 to TRBJ2-1; D uncertain. V dropped 4 bases and J dropped 8 bases, with 18 bases sitting between them. The CDR3 spans 15 residues. Germline CDR1 MDHEN, CDR2 SYDVKM. CDR3 DNA sequence: TGTGCCAGCAGTTCCCCGCGACCTCCGTACGATGAGCAGTTCTTC. It encodes CASSSPRPPYDEQFF.

This clonotype is classed as medium-sized (0.01 to 0.1%). This chain connects TRBV5-1 to TRBJ2-1, with TRBD1 matching over 10 bases. Germline trimming cut 5 bases from V and 6 bases from J; bases unmatched to any gene: 2. The germline V gene has CDR1 SGHRS and CDR2 YFSETQ. There are 13 residues in the CDR3. CDR3 region: CASRWTGGNEQFF. DNA for the CDR3: TGCGCCAGCAGATGGACAGGGGGCAATGAGCAGTTCTTC.

This clonotype was observed at least ten times. Written as DNA, the CDR3 is TGTGCCAGCAGCCGAGACGGACGCACAGATACGCAGTATTTT. Translating gives CASSRDGRTDTQYF. The J gene is TRBJ2-3, the V gene TRBV7-2; D is unresolved. The V gene lost 5 bases and the J gene lost 1 base, with 10 bases spanning the gap. From germline, CDR1 is SGHTA and CDR2 FQGNSA. The CDR3 totals 14 residues.

At least ten counts were recorded for this clonotype. V and J are TRBV12-3 or TRBV12-4 and TRBJ1-1; D is unclear. V was clipped by 9 bases and J by 1 base, with 12 bases between them. CDR3 length equals 13 residues. Written as DNA, the CDR3 is TGTGCCAGTGGGCCGGCGGGGAACACTGAAGCTTTCTTT. Translated: CASGPAGNTEAFF.

This clonotype was recorded many times. The gene calls are TRBV20-1 and TRBJ1-5; 9 nucleotides match TRBD1. From germline, CDR1 is DFQATT and CDR2 SNEGSKA (reference sequence). The J segment lost 4 bases and the V segment lost 4 bases, leaving 5 bases of the junction unmatched. This CDR3 spans 14 amino acids. As DNA, the CDR3 is TGCAGTGCTACTACGGGACAGGGAAATCAGCCCCAGCATTTT. The encoded protein is CSATTGQGNQPQHF.

By share, this clonotype counts as medium-sized. V and J are TRBV12-3 or TRBV12-4 and TRBJ1-2, with 12 bases lining up with TRBD1. V lost 6 bases to trimming and J lost 3 bases; unmatched junction nucleotides: 5. The CDR3 covers 15 residues. In nucleotides, the CDR3 is TGTGCCAGCAGCCCGGGACAGGGGGCGGACTATGGCTACACCTTC. Encoded protein: CASSPGQGADYGYTF.